The 30 T cell receptor beta chains below come from one sample, sequenced in a study of memory CD4+ T cells and cytomegalovirus serostatus. The sort gate was single viable CD3+CD4+CD8-CD45RO+ cells for memory CD4+ T cells. This table comes from immunoSEQ multiplex PCR, and its TCRdb copy is limited to in-frame clones, with some not included. The profile shows tens of thousands of clones, about three quarters of them singletons. The sample comprised memory CD4+ T cells from blood. The origin of the receptors is an adult in good health and CMV-seronegative.

The chain combines TRBV30 with TRBJ1-5, with D possibly being TRBD1 (5 bases). This CDR3 comprises 14 residues. In germline, CDR1 is GTSNPN, CDR2 SVGIG (reference sequence). Trimming shortened V by 8 bases and J by 4 bases, and 18 bases separated the two germline ends. CDR3 DNA sequence: TGTGCCGGCGGTTCCCCGGGGGGGAATCAGCCCCAGCATTTT. Its translation: CAGGSPGGNQPQHF.

The chain has TRBV21-1 and TRBJ1-1; the D segment call TRBD1 is taken from the table without a DNA check. TRBV21-1 corresponds to a pseudogene. This CDR3 is built from 15 residues. For the CDR3, the DNA is TGTGCCAGCAGCGAAAGGGACAGGAAAAACACTGAAGCTTTCTTT. Translating gives CASSERDRKNTEAFF.

J is TRBJ2-5 and V is TRBV4-3; TRBD2 matches 7 bases. Germline V gives CDR1 LGHNA, CDR2 YSLEER. The ends lost 0 bases at V and 4 bases at J; junction bases unmatched: 11. CDR3 length: 17 residues. In DNA, the CDR3 is TGCGCCAGCAGCCAAGACTTCGCGGGAGCAGGGAGAGAGACCCAGTACTTC. This gives the protein CASSQDFAGAGRETQYF.

This sequence joins TRBV5-8 and TRBJ1-4; no clear D gene. This CDR3 region has 15 residues. Germline CDR1 is SGHTS and CDR2 is YDEGEE. V dropped 0 bases and J dropped 4 bases, with 10 bases sitting between them. DNA for the CDR3: TGTGCCAGCAGCTTGGAGCCGCAGCTTAATGAAAAACTGTTTTTT. This codes for CASSLEPQLNEKLFF.

The rearrangement joins TRBV2 to TRBJ2-1; 7 nucleotides agree with TRBD2. After removal of 7 bases from V and 7 bases from J, the junction contained 10 bases not matched to a gene. The CDR3 length is 14 residues. The germline gives CDR1 SNHLY, CDR2 FYNNEI. The CDR3 DNA sequence: TGTGCCAGCATTGGGGCGGGAGTGCCAAATGAGCAGTTCTTC. This encodes CASIGAGVPNEQFF.

The chain carries TRBV29-1 and TRBJ2-1; 8 bases match TRBD2. The CDR3 contains 14 residues. From germline, CDR1 is SQVTM and CDR2 ANQGSEA. V lost 5 bases, J lost 4 bases, and 7 bases stayed unmatched. CDR3 DNA: TGCAGCGTTCGTAGGACTAGCAGGTACAATGAGCAGTTCTTC. This gives the protein CSVRRTSRYNEQFF.

This clone was picked up one time. This rearrangement joins TRBV6-1 to TRBJ1-4; no firm D call. In germline, CDR1 is MNHNS, CDR2 SASEGT. Between the trimmed V and J ends, which lost 8 bases and 4 bases, there was a span of 11 bases. The length of the CDR3 is 13 residues. CDR3 in amino acids: CASQVVLNEKLFF. CDR3 DNA: TGTGCCAGCCAGGTGGTCCTTAATGAAAAACTGTTTTTT.

The chain uses TRBV18 and TRBJ1-2, with 11 bases matching TRBD1. V lost 3 bases to trimming and J lost 4 bases; unmatched junction nucleotides: 4. The CDR3 is 15 amino acids. Germline values: CDR1 KGHSH, CDR2 LQKENI. The CDR3 is CASSPGTGGVYGYTF. The CDR3 region has the DNA TGTGCCAGCTCACCTGGGACAGGGGGAGTCTATGGCTACACCTTC.

This clone has a handful of counts. This sequence joins TRBV6-5 and TRBJ1-1; D uncertain. Trimming took 4 bases from V and 2 from J, leaving 8 bases between them. Per the germline V gene, CDR1 is MNHEY and CDR2 is SVGAGI. The CDR3 extends over 13 amino acids. The CDR3 reads CASSSLENTEAFF. The DNA for the CDR3 is TGTGCCAGCAGTTCTCTAGAAAACACTGAAGCTTTCTTT.

CDR3 in amino acids: CASSYDSSYEQYF. The CDR3 nucleotides are TGTGCCAGCAGTTATGATAGCTCCTACGAGCAGTACTTC. This chain uses TRBV27 with TRBJ2-7; D unresolved. V lost 4 bases and J 0 bases, leaving 7 bases between the germline ends. The CDR3 sequence is 13 residues long. CDR1 and CDR2 from the germline V gene are MNHEY and SMNVEV (reference sequence).

This chain connects TRBV2 to TRBJ2-7; 7 bases agree with TRBD1. Germline-derived CDR1 and CDR2 are SNHLY and FYNNEI. V dropped 4 bases and J dropped 7; count of bases not matched to a gene: 7. This CDR3 contains 13 residues. The CDR3 region is CASSVYRGEEQYF. The CDR3 DNA reads as TGTGCCAGCAGTGTTTACAGGGGTGAAGAGCAGTACTTC.

The chain uses TRBV10-1 and TRBJ2-1; possible D gene TRBD1, 7 bases. The CDR3 length is 15 residues. V lost 2 bases and J 6 bases, leaving 14 bases between the germline ends. The germline V gene encodes CDR1 WNHNN and CDR2 SYGVQD (reference sequence). The CDR3 nucleotides read TGCGCCAGCAGTGAGGGAGGGACAGCGACCAATGAGCAGTTCTTC. Amino acids: CASSEGGTATNEQFF.

This clone occurred a few times. The V gene is TRBV5-5, the J gene TRBJ1-2, with 7 bases fitting TRBD1. The CDR3 consists of 12 residues. Germline CDR1 SGHKS, CDR2 YYEKEE (reference sequence). Losses at the gene ends were 4 bases for V and 12 bases for J; bases not matched to a gene: 9. The CDR3 sequence: CASSQDRFHNTF. DNA of the CDR3: TGTGCCAGCAGCCAGGACAGGTTCCACAACACCTTC.

This sequence joins TRBV11-2 and TRBJ2-1; D is perhaps TRBD2 (6 bases). Germline CDR1 and CDR2: SGHAT and FQNNGV. Trimming removed 3 bases from V and 12 bases from J, with 21 bases in between. The CDR3 sequence is 15 residues long. The CDR3 protein is CASSFTRDSSSRQFF. The CDR3 DNA is TGTGCCAGCAGCTTCACCCGGGACTCCAGTTCTCGGCAGTTCTTC.

In this sample, this clone turned up a few times. CDR3 nucleotide sequence: TGCGCCAGCAGCCCGACATCCGGGACTAGTATCTACGAGCAGTACTTC. Amino acids: CASSPTSGTSIYEQYF. V and J are TRBV5-1 and TRBJ2-7; TRBD2 matches at 8 bases. The CDR3 sequence is 16 residues long. The ends lost 4 bases at V and 3 bases at J; junction bases unmatched: 12. Germline V gives CDR1 SGHRS, CDR2 YFSETQ.

The chain uses TRBV27 and TRBJ1-6; tentatively, D is TRBD1 (5 bases). Germline V lookup: CDR1 MNHEY, CDR2 SMNVEV (reference sequence). V was trimmed by 3 bases and J by 10 bases, leaving 16 bases between them. This CDR3 is 15 amino acids long. The CDR3 is CASSFRQGDQSPLHF. The CDR3 DNA sequence: TGTGCCAGCAGTTTCCGGCAGGGAGATCAATCACCCCTCCACTTT.

The chain carries TRBV4-2 and TRBJ2-3, with D tentatively TRBD1 (5 bases). Trimming took 2 bases from V and 0 from J, leaving 12 bases between them. Germline CDR1 reads LGHNA; CDR2 reads YNFKEQ. CDR3 length equals 16 residues. The CDR3 nucleotides read TGTGCCAGCAGCCAAAACGCCGGACACAGCACAGATACGCAGTATTTT. This gives the protein CASSQNAGHSTDTQYF.

The V and J genes are TRBV6-1 and TRBJ2-7; D tentatively reads TRBD1 or TRBD2 (5 bases each). V lost 9 bases to trimming and J lost 4 bases, with 10 bases between them. CDR1 and CDR2 from the germline V gene are MNHNS and SASEGT. The CDR3 consists of 11 residues. CDR3 in DNA: TGTGCCAGTGAGGGGAAATACGAGCAGTACTTC. This codes for CASEGKYEQYF.

The CDR3 reads CASSQPRGVAGRNTEAFF. CDR3 bases: TGTGCCAGCAGCCAACCGCGTGGGGTTGCAGGGAGAAACACTGAAGCTTTCTTT. This chain links TRBV16 with TRBJ1-1, with a weak D call TRBD1 (5 bases). Per germline, CDR1 KGHSY and CDR2 FQNENV. Trimming took off 2 bases at V and 2 bases at J, with 21 bases between the two ends. The CDR3 sequence is 18 residues long.

This chain joins TRBV5-1 and TRBJ1-6, with 10 positions matching TRBD1. This CDR3 has 14 residues. Germline CDR1 and CDR2: SGHRS and YFSETQ. Trimming took 4 bases from V and 7 from J; bases not matched to a gene: 2. The CDR3 here is CASSPGQGNSPLHF. CDR3 coding DNA: TGCGCCAGCAGCCCGGGACAGGGGAATTCACCCCTCCACTTT. Full variable domain (remainder filled in from reference TRBV5-1 and TRBJ1-6): KAGVTQTPRYLIKTRGQQVTLSCSPISGHRSVSWYQQTPGQGLQFLFEYFSETQRNKGNFPGRFSGRQFSNSRSEMNVSTLELGDSALYLCASSPGQGNSPLHFGNGTRLTVT.

This rearrangement joins TRBV30 to TRBJ2-7; D gene unclear. There are 13 residues in the CDR3. V shed 0 bases and J shed 0 bases, with 6 bases lying between them. Germline CDR1 is GTSNPN and CDR2 is SVGIG (reference sequence). The CDR3 loop reads CAWSVHNSYEQYF. CDR3 DNA: TGTGCCTGGAGTGTACACAACTCCTACGAGCAGTACTTC.

The genes are TRBV11-3 and TRBJ2-5; the match to TRBD2 covers 8 bases. After removal of 4 bases from V and 5 bases from J, the junction contained 6 bases not matched to a gene. CDR1 SGHNT and CDR2 YENEEA come from the germline V gene. CDR3 length: 14 residues. DNA for the CDR3: TGTGCCAGCAGCTCCCGGGGGGGTTCGGAGACCCAGTACTTC. Translated: CASSSRGGSETQYF.

This chain uses TRBV7-9 with TRBJ2-3, with D perhaps being TRBD1 or TRBD2 (6 bases each). CDR3 length equals 17 residues. The germline gives CDR1 SEHNR, CDR2 FQNEAQ (reference sequence). The V and J ends lost 1 base and 4 bases respectively, with 18 bases between them. CDR3 sequence reads: CASSLVRRGARADTQYF. The CDR3 DNA follows: TGTGCCAGCAGCTTAGTTCGTAGGGGGGCGCGGGCAGATACGCAGTATTTT.

The gene calls are TRBV4-1 and TRBJ2-5; TRBD2 matches 8 bases. Germline V lookup: CDR1 MGHRA, CDR2 YSYEKL. The CDR3 extends over 18 amino acids. The ends lost 0 bases at V and 4 bases at J; junction bases unmatched: 13. The CDR3 region has the DNA TGCGCCAGCAGCCAAGATGTGACGGGAGGGCCGGTCTCAGAGACCCAGTACTTC. Translated, it gives CASSQDVTGGPVSETQYF.

The chain employs TRBV2 and TRBJ2-3; 10 nucleotides line up with TRBD2. Germline V gene lookup returns CDR1 SNHLY and CDR2 FYNNEI. The CDR3 totals 14 residues. Trimming removed 8 bases from V and 4 bases from J; junction bases left unmatched: 6. The CDR3 protein is CASLAGGTPDTQYF. In DNA, the CDR3 is TGTGCCAGCTTAGCGGGAGGAACCCCAGATACGCAGTATTTT.

The V gene is TRBV7-6, the J gene TRBJ1-2, with D possibly TRBD1 on 5 matching bases. The CDR3 covers 16 residues. Trimming stripped 4 bases from V and 7 bases from J, with 22 bases between. In germline, CDR1 is SGHVS, CDR2 FNYEAQ. Here the CDR3 reads CASSSGGTPGLFGYTF. CDR3 nucleotides: TGTGCCAGCAGCTCCGGGGGGACCCCGGGCCTCTTTGGCTACACCTTC.

V and J are TRBV4-1 and TRBJ2-3; D gene ambiguous. Trimming took 3 bases from V and 3 from J, leaving 7 bases between them. The CDR3 totals 13 residues. Germline V gene sequence: CDR1 MGHRA, CDR2 YSYEKL. The CDR3 here is CASSQDRTDTQYF. For the CDR3, the DNA is TGCGCCAGCAGCCAGGACCGGACAGATACGCAGTATTTT.

This clone was detected only once. This sequence joins TRBV11-2 and TRBJ2-1; TRBD1 is a possible D gene (6 bases). V was trimmed by 0 bases and J by 9 bases, leaving 9 bases between them. Germline values: CDR1 SGHAT, CDR2 FQNNGV. The CDR3 spans 13 residues. The CDR3 is CASSLDRGVEQFF. CDR3 DNA sequence: TGTGCCAGCAGCTTAGACAGGGGCGTTGAGCAGTTCTTC. Combining the CDR3 with reference TRBV11-2 and TRBJ2-1 gives the whole variable domain EAGVAQSPRYKIIEKRQSVAFWCNPISGHATLYWYQQILGQGPKLLIQFQNNGVVDDSQLPKDRFSAERLKGVDSTLKIQPAKLEDSAVYLCASSLDRGVEQFFGPGTRLTVL.

This clone was observed a few times. CDR3 region: CASSLVATANEKLFF. Here the CDR3 DNA reads TGTGCCAGCAGCTTGGTTGCGACAGCTAATGAAAAACTGTTTTTT. The rearrangement uses TRBV5-5 and TRBJ1-4; TRBD1 is a possible D gene (5 bases). Germline assignment: CDR1 SGHKS and CDR2 YYEKEE (reference sequence). Trimming cost V 0 bases and J 3 bases, with 9 bases left between them. This CDR3 has 15 amino acids.

The chain has TRBV7-2 and TRBJ1-2; D is perhaps TRBD1 (5 bases). Germline values: CDR1 SGHTA, CDR2 FQGNSA. The CDR3 totals 15 residues. V was clipped by 1 base and J by 0 bases, with 9 bases between them. DNA of the CDR3: TGTGCCAGCAGCTTAGTTACAGGAGCTAACTATGGCTACACCTTC. It is translated as CASSLVTGANYGYTF.